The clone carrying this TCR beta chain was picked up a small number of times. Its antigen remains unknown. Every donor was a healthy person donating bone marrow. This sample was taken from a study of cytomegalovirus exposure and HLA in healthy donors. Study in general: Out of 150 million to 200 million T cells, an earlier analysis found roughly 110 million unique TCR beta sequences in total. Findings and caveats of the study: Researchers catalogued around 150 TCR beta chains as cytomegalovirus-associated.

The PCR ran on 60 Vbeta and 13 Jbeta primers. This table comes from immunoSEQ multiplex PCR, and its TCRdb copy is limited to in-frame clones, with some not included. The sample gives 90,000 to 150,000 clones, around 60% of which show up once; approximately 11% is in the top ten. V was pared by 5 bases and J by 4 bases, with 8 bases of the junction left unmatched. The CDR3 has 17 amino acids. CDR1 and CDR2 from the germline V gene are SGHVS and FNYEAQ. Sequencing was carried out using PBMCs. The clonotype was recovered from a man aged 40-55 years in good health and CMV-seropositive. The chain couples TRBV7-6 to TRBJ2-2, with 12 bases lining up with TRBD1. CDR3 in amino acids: CASSLGQGASRTGELFF. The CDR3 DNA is TGTGCCAGCAGCCTGGGACAGGGGGCGAGTCGCACCGGGGAGCTGTTTTTT.